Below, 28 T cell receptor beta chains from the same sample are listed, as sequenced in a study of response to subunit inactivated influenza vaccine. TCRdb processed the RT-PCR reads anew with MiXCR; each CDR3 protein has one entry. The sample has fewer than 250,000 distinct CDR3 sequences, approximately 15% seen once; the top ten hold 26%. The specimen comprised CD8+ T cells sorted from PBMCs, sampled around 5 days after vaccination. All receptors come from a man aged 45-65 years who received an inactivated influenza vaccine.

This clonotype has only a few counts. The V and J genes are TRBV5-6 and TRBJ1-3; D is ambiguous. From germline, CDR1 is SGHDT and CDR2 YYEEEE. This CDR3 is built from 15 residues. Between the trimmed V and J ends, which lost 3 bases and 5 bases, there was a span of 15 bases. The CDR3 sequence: CASSWGTGPRNTIYF. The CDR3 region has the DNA TGTGCCAGCAGCTGGGGAACGGGTCCCCGAAACACCATATATTTT.

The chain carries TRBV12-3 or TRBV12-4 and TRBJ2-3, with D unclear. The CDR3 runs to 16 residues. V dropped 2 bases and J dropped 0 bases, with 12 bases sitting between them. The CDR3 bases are TGTGCCAGCAGTTTATATCGTACAGAGAGCACAGATACGCAGTATTTT. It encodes CASSLYRTESTDTQYF.

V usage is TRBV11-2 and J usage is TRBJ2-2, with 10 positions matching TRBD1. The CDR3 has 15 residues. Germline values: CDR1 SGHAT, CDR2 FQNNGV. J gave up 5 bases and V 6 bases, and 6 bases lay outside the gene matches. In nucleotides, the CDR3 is TGTGCCAGCAGAGAGGGACAGGGGACGACCGGGGAGCTGTTTTTT. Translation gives CASREGQGTTGELFF.

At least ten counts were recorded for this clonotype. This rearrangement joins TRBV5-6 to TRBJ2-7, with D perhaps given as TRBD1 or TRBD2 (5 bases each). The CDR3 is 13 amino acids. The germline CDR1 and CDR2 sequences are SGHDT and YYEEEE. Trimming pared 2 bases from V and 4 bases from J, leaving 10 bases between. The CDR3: CASSFSREYEQYF. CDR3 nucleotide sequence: TGTGCCAGCAGCTTCTCCAGGGAGTACGAGCAGTACTTC.

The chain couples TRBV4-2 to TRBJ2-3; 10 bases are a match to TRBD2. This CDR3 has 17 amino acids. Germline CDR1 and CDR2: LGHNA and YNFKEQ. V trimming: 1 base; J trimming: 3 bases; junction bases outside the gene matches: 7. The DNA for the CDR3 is TGTGCCAGCAGCCAAGGTTGGAGCGGGAGGGCGACAGATACGCAGTATTTT. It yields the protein CASSQGWSGRATDTQYF.

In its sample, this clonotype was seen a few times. Written as DNA, the CDR3 is TGTGCCAGCAGCTTGGGGACAGGGTTACGCTACAATGAGCAGTTCTTC. Residues: CASSLGTGLRYNEQFF. The chain employs TRBV11-2 and TRBJ2-1; 9 bases agree with TRBD1. The CDR3 sequence is 16 residues long. CDR1 is SGHAT, CDR2 FQNNGV, per germline. V shed 3 bases and J 3 bases; nucleotides not matched to a gene: 6.

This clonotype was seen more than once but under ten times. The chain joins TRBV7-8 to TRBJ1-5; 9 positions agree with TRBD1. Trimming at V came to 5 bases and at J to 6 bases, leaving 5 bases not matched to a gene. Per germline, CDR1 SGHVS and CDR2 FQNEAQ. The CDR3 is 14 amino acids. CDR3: CASSLGTGSQPQHF. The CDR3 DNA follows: TGTGCCAGCAGCCTGGGGACAGGGAGTCAGCCCCAGCATTTT. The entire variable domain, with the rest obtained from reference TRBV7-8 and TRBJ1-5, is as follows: GAGVSQSPRYKVAKRGQDVALRCDPISGHVSLFWYQQALGQGPEFLTYFQNEAQLDKSGLPSDRFFAERPEGSVSTLKIQRTQQEDSAVYLCASSLGTGSQPQHFGDGTRLSIL.

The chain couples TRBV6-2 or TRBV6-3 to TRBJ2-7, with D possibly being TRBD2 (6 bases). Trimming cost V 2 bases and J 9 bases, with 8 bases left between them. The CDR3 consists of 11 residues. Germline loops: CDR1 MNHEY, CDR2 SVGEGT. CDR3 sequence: CASSYAGLQYF. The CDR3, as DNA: TGTGCCAGCAGTTACGCGGGGCTGCAGTACTTC.

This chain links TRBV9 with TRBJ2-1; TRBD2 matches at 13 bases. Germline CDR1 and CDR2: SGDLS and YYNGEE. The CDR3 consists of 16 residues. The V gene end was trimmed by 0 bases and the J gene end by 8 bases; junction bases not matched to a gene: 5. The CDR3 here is CASSVEGLAGWDEQFF. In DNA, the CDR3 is TGTGCCAGCAGCGTAGAGGGACTAGCGGGATGGGATGAGCAGTTCTTC.

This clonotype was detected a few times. The CDR3 DNA follows: TGTGCCACCAGAACGGGACAGGGGGGCATCGGCTACACCTTC. This sequence encodes CATRTGQGGIGYTF. The chain recombines TRBV15 with TRBJ1-2; 11 positions agree with TRBD1. The CDR3 is 14 amino acids. The germline CDR1 and CDR2 sequences are LNHNV and YYDKDF (reference sequence). The V gene end was trimmed by 6 bases and the J gene end by 8 bases; junction bases not matched to a gene: 8.

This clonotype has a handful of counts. This CDR3 reads CASSLAGQFDEQYF. DNA for the CDR3: TGCGCCAGCAGCTTGGCCGGTCAGTTCGACGAGCAGTACTTC. This chain connects TRBV5-1 to TRBJ2-7; the D is unclear. The CDR3 is made up of 14 amino acids. V shed 0 bases and J shed 5 bases, with 12 bases lying between them. CDR1 SGHRS and CDR2 YFSETQ come from the germline V gene.

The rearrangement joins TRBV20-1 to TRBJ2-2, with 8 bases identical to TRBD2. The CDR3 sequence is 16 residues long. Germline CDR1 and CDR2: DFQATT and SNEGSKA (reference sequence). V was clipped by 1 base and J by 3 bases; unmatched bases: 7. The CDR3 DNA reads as TGCAGTGCTAGAGCGCGGACTAGCTTGGACACCGGGGAGCTGTTTTTT. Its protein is CSARARTSLDTGELFF.

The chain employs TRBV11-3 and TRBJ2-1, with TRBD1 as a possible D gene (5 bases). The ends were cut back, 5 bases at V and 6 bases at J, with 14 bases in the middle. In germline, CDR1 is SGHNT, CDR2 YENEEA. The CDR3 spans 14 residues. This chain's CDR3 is CASSLRGPVNEQFF. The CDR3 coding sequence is TGTGCCAGCAGCCTTAGGGGCCCCGTCAATGAGCAGTTCTTC.

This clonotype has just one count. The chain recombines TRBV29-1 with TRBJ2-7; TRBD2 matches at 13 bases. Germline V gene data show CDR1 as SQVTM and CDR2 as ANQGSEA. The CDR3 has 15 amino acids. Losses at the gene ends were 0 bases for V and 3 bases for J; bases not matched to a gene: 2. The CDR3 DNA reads TGCAGCGTTGAAGAGAGGACTAGCGGGGGCTACGAGCAGTACTTC. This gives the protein CSVEERTSGGYEQYF.

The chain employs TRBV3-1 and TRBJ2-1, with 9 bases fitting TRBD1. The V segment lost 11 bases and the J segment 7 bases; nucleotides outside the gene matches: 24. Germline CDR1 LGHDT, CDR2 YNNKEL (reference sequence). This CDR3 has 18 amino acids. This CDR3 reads CACSKQVPWTGVVNEQFF. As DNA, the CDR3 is TGTGCCTGCTCCAAGCAGGTCCCTTGGACAGGGGTGGTTAATGAGCAGTTCTTC.

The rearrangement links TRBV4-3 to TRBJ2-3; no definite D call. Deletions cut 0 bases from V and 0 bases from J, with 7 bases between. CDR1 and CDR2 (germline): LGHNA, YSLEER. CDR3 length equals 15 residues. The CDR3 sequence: CASSQDSWSTDTQYF. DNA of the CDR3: TGCGCCAGCAGCCAAGATTCATGGAGCACAGATACGCAGTATTTT.

The CDR3 coding sequence is TGCAGTGCTAGAGTTGGCGGGGGGGGTTACGAGCAGTACTTC. Its translation: CSARVGGGGYEQYF. This sequence joins TRBV20-1 and TRBJ2-7, with 9 positions matching TRBD2. Germline V lookup: CDR1 DFQATT, CDR2 SNEGSKA (reference sequence). V trimming: 1 base; J trimming: 4 bases; junction bases outside the gene matches: 5. The CDR3 is 14 residues long.

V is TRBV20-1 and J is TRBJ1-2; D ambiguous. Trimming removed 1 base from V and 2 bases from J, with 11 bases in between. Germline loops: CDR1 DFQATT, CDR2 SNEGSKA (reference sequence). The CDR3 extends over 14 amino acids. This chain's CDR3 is CSARGGEENYGYTF. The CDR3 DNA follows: TGCAGTGCTAGAGGGGGAGAGGAGAACTATGGCTACACCTTC.

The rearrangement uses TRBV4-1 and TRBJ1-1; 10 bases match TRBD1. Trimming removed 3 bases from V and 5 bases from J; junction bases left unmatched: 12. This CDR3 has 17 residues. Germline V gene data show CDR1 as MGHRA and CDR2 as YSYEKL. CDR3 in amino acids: CASSHPTGGRLDTEAFF. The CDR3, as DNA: TGCGCCAGCAGCCACCCGACAGGGGGCCGGTTGGATACTGAAGCTTTCTTT.

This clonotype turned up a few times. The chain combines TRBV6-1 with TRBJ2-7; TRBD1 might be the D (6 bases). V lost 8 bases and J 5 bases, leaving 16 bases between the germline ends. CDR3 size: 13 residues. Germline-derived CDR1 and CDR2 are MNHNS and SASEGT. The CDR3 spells CASQVSGVDEQYF. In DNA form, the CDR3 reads TGTGCCAGCCAGGTCTCAGGGGTCGACGAGCAGTACTTC.

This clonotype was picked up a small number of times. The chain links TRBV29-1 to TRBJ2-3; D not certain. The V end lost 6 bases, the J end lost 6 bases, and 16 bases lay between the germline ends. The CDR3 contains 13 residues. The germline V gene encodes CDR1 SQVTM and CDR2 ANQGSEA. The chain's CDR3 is CSVGSSLGDTQYF. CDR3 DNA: TGCAGCGTCGGGTCGTCCCTAGGGGATACGCAGTATTTT.

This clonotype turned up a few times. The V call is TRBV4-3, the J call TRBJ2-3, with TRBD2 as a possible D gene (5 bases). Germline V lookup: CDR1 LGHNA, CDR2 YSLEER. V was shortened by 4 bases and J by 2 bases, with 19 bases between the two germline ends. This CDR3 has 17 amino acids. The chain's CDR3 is CASSPAAGQSYTDTQYF. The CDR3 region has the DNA TGCGCCAGCAGCCCAGCGGCTGGGCAGTCCTACACAGATACGCAGTATTTT.

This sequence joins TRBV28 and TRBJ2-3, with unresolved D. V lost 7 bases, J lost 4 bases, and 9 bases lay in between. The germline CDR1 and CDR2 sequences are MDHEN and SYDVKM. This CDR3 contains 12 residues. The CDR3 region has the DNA TGTGCCAGCAAGGGTCGGGCAGATACGCAGTATTTT. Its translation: CASKGRADTQYF.

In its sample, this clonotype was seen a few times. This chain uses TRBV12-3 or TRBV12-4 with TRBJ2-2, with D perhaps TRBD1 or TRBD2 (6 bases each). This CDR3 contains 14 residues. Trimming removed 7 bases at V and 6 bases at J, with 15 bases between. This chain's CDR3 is CASTTGAGAGELFF. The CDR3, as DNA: TGTGCCAGCACGACGGGGGCGGGCGCCGGGGAGCTGTTTTTT.

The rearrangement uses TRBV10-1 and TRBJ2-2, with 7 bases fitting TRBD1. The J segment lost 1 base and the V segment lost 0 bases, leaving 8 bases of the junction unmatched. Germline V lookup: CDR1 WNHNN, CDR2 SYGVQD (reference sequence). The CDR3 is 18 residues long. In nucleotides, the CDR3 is TGCGCCAGCAGTGAGTCAGGGGGCGATAATAGGAACACCGGGGAGCTGTTTTTT. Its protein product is CASSESGGDNRNTGELFF.

CDR3 amino acids: CASSLDRSSGTHVPYEQYF. For the CDR3, the DNA is TGTGCCAGCAGCTTAGATAGGTCTAGCGGGACTCATGTACCCTACGAGCAGTACTTC. This chain uses TRBV11-1 with TRBJ2-7; 9 nucleotides match TRBD2. Trimming took 1 base from V and 2 from J; bases not matched to a gene: 15. Germline CDR1 SGHAT, CDR2 FQDESV (reference sequence). The CDR3 totals 19 residues.

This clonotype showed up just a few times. This CDR3 reads CSASPLGGSSPLHF. CDR3 DNA sequence: TGCAGTGCTAGCCCCCTGGGGGGAAGTTCACCCCTCCACTTT. This chain connects TRBV20-1 to TRBJ1-6; maybe TRBD1 (5 bases). V was shortened by 3 bases and J by 9 bases, with 15 bases between the two germline ends. The CDR3 contains 14 residues. CDR1 and CDR2 from the germline V gene are DFQATT and SNEGSKA (reference sequence).

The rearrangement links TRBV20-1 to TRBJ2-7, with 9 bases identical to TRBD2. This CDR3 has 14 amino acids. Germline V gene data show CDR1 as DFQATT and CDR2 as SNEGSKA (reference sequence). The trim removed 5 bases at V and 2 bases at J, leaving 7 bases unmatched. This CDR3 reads CSALGLAKTYEQYF. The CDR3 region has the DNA TGCAGTGCTCTCGGACTAGCGAAGACCTACGAGCAGTACTTC.